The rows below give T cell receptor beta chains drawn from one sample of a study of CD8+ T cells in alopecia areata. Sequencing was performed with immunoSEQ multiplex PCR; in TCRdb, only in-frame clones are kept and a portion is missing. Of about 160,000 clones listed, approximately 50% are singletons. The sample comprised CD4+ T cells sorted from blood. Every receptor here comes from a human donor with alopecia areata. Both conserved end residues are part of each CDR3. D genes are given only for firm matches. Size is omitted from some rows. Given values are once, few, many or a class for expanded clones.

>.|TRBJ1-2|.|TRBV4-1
CASSQFGLDGYTF
TGCGCCAGCAGCCAATTCGGCCTCGATGGCTACACCTTC
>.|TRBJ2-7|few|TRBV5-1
CASSSTGSPSEQYF
TGCGCCAGCAGCTCAACCGGGTCCCCCTCCGAGCAGTACTTC
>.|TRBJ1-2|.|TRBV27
CASSSVRGGGGYTF
TGTGCCAGCAGCAGCGTCAGAGGGGGAGGTGGCTACACCTTC
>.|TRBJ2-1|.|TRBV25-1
CASSELPGSYNEQFF
TGTGCCAGCAGTGAGCTTCCGGGCTCCTACAATGAGCAGTTCTTC
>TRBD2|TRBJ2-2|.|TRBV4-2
CASSLRSGPNTGELFF
TGTGCCAGCAGCCTTCGTAGCGGGCCGAACACCGGGGAGCTGTTTTTT
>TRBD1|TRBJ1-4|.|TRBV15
CATSRDGGQGSEKLFF
TGTGCCACCAGCAGAGATGGGGGACAGGGAAGCGAAAAACTGTTTTTT
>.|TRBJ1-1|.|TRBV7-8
CASSSQGPAGTEAFF
TGTGCCAGCAGCTCCCAAGGACCCGCGGGCACTGAAGCTTTCTTT
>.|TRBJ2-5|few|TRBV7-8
CASSRRSLQETQYF
TGTGCCAGCTCGAGGCGGTCCCTCCAAGAGACCCAGTACTTC
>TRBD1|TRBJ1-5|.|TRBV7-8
CASSDRDRTQPQHF
TGTGCCAGCAGCGACCGGGACAGGACTCAGCCCCAGCATTTT
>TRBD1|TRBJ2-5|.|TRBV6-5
CASSKTGVQTQYF
TGTGCCAGCAGCAAGACAGGGGTCCAGACCCAGTACTTC
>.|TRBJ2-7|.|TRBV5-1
CASSSRTPPDEQYF
TGCGCCAGCAGCAGCCGGACGCCCCCTGACGAGCAGTACTTC
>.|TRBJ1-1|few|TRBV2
CASSDSPGNTEAFF
TGTGCCAGCAGTGATAGCCCCGGGAACACTGAAGCTTTCTTT
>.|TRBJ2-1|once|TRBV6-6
CASSRLAPDSYNEQFF
TGTGCCAGCAGCCGGCTAGCGCCCGACTCCTACAATGAGCAGTTCTTC
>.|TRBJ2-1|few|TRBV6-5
CASSYGGPRFGGLFF
TGTGCCAGCAGTTACGGGGGACCGCGGTTTGGGGGTCTGTTCTTC
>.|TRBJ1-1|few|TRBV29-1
CSVRVVENTEAFF
TGCAGCGTCCGGGTCGTGGAGAACACTGAAGCTTTCTTT
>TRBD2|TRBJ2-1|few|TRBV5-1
CASKREGYNEQFF
TGCGCCAGCAAGCGGGAGGGATACAATGAGCAGTTCTTC
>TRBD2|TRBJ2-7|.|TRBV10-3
CAIKAAGSSYEQYF
TGTGCCATCAAGGCAGCGGGGAGCTCCTACGAGCAGTACTTC
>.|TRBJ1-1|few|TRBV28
CASSSAIGVTEAFF
TGTGCCAGCAGCTCAGCCATTGGCGTCACTGAAGCTTTCTTT
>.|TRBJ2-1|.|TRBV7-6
CASSLREGAFYEQFF
TGTGCCAGCAGCTTAAGGGAGGGGGCATTCTATGAGCAGTTCTTC
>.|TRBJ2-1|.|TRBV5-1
CASSLGLESSYNEQFF
TGCGCCAGCAGCTTGGGTCTGGAAAGCTCCTACAATGAGCAGTTCTTC
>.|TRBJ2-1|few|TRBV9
CASSVVPSSYNEQFF
TGTGCCAGCAGCGTAGTCCCTAGCTCCTACAATGAGCAGTTCTTC
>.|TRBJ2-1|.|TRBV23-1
CASSHKKPPYNEQFF
TGCGCCAGCAGTCACAAAAAGCCTCCCTACAATGAGCAGTTCTTC
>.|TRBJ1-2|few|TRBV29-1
CSVGQAGGYTF
TGCAGCGTTGGACAGGCGGGGGGCTACACCTTC
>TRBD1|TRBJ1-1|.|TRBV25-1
CASREGTAANTEAFF
TGTGCCAGCAGGGAGGGGACAGCAGCGAACACTGAAGCTTTCTTT
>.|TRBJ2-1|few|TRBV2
CASSRSSGPYNEQFF
TGTGCCAGCAGTCGTAGCAGCGGGCCCTACAATGAGCAGTTCTTC
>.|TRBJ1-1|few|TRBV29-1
CSVHLTGNTEAFF
TGCAGCGTTCATCTAACAGGGAACACTGAAGCTTTCTTT
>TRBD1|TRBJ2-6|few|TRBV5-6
CATLRDRWASGANVLTF
TGTGCGACCCTCCGGGACAGGTGGGCCTCTGGGGCCAACGTCCTGACTTTC
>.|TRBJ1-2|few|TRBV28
CASSLRTHGYTF
TGTGCCAGCAGTTTAAGGACCCACGGCTACACCTTC
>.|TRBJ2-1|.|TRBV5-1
CASSLGAWTINNEQFF
TGCGCCAGCAGCTTAGGGGCTTGGACAATCAACAATGAGCAGTTCTTC
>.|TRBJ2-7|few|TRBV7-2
CASSVGWGNYEQYF
TGTGCCAGCAGCGTCGGGTGGGGGAACTACGAGCAGTACTTC
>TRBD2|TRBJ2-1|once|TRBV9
CASSAWTSGSSEQFF
TGTGCCAGCAGCGCCTGGACTAGCGGGAGTTCTGAGCAGTTCTTC
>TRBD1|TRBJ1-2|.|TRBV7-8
CASSQQGETRGYTF
TGTGCCAGCAGCCAACAGGGGGAGACGCGAGGCTACACCTTC
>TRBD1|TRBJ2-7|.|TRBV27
CATQGQGGITTQYF
TGTGCCACCCAGGGACAGGGAGGAATTACGACGCAGTACTTC
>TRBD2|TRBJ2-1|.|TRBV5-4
CASSPSGSSYNEQFF
TGTGCCAGCAGCCCCAGCGGGAGTTCCTACAATGAGCAGTTCTTC
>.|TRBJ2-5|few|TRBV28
CASSSQETQYF
TGTGCCAGCAGTTCACAAGAGACCCAGTACTTC
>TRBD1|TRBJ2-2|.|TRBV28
CASSYIRTGVPGELFF
TGTGCCAGCAGTTACATCCGGACAGGGGTCCCCGGGGAGCTGTTTTTT
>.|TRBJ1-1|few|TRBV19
CASSIDLSPEAFF
TGTGCCAGTAGTATTGACTTGTCCCCTGAAGCTTTCTTT
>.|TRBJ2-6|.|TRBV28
CASSSHSSGGANVLTF
TGTGCCAGCAGTTCCCACTCGAGCGGAGGGGCCAACGTCCTGACTTTC
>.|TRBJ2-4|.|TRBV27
CASSGTGRSIQYF
TGTGCCAGCAGCGGGACGGGAAGGAGCATTCAGTACTTC
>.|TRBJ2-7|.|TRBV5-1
CASRQSGTDYEQYF
TGCGCCAGCAGACAGAGTGGGACCGACTACGAGCAGTACTTC
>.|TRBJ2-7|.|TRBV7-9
CASTPDGFYEQYF
TGTGCCAGCACCCCGGACGGATTCTACGAGCAGTACTTC
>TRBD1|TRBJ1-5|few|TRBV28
CASSTRDSNAPQHF
TGTGCCAGCAGTACCCGGGACAGCAATGCGCCCCAGCATTTT
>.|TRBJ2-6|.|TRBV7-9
CASSPPWPSGANVLTF
TGTGCCAGCAGCCCCCCGTGGCCGTCTGGGGCCAACGTCCTGACTTTC
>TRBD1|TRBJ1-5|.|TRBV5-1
CASSLGDRVTQPQHF
TGCGCCAGCAGCTTGGGGGACAGGGTTACTCAGCCCCAGCATTTT
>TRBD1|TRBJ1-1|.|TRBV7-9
CASSLGDRGRTEAFF
TGTGCCAGCAGCTTAGGGGACAGGGGTCGCACTGAAGCTTTCTTT
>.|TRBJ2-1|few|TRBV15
CATSRVRSDTHEQFF
TGTGCCACCAGCAGAGTACGTAGCGATACCCATGAGCAGTTCTTC
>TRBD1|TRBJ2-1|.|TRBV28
CASSADRGGRSYNEQFF
TGTGCCAGCAGCGCTGACAGGGGGGGTAGGTCCTACAATGAGCAGTTCTTC
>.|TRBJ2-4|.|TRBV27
CASSPALGVGKDIQYF
TGTGCCAGCAGTCCGGCCCTAGGAGTGGGAAAAGACATTCAGTACTTC
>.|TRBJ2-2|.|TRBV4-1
CASSQVRVAGELFF
TGCGCCAGCAGCCAAGTCCGGGTCGCCGGGGAGCTGTTTTTT